This entry concerns a single TCR beta chain. No antigen is known for it. This sample is drawn from a study of vaccination and CD4 T cells after COVID-19. Study-wide context: A few convalescent patients were sampled post-vaccination (at day 14 and at days 161 to 241).

An Oncomine TCR Beta short-read assay was used to sequence the DNA from cultured CD4+ T cells. Using its own MiXCR run on the PCR reads, TCRdb lists one record per CDR3 protein. This table has tens of thousands of distinct CDR3 sequences, around a third appearing once. Time point in this sample: late sampling 161 to 241 days after vaccination in three convalescent patients. Treatment of the sample: 10-day PBMC culture with coronavirus spike peptide pools or control peptides (ViraFEST assay). Culture conditions combined two million PBMCs per well with roughly 10 IU/ml IL-2 and 8.5 to 10 ug/ml peptide pools. The V gene's germline CDR1 is DFQATT and CDR2 SNEGSKA (reference sequence). This CDR3 is built from 13 residues. V was trimmed by 3 bases and J by 5 bases, leaving 13 bases between them.

The chain combines TRBV20-1 with TRBJ2-5; D gene uncertain. The TCR was taken from a human donor who had recovered from COVID-19. The specimen was CD4+ T cells from blood, cultured in vitro, collected about 7 months after SARS-CoV-2 vaccination. In DNA, the CDR3 is TGCAGTGCTAGCATTGTACGTGGGGAGACCCAGTACTTC. Translating it yields CSASIVRGETQYF.